This TCR beta chain was retrieved from a study of blood T cell repertoires in COVID-19. Study-level background: Sample material is recorded as cDNA or gDNA derived from T cells, B-cell-depleted T cells, or PBMCs.

Cohorts were determined from participant-reported clinical history. Per the study methods: The authors estimated nucleated cell counts from reference gene primer amplification. The table came from immunoSEQ multiplex PCR; TCRdb's copy has only in-frame clones and leaves some out. V, J and clone size are those of that table, while D and trimming were read from the DNA. The table includes about 400,000 clones, approximately 85% detected once. Per germline, CDR1 MNHNS and CDR2 SASEGT. V shed 0 bases and J 3 bases; nucleotides not matched to a gene: 4. The CDR3 sequence is 16 residues long. This clone was seen a few times.

Sequencing was performed on PBMCs or T cells enriched from blood (not recorded which). The rearrangement links TRBV6-1 to TRBJ1-4, with 7 bases fitting TRBD1. This TCR was recovered from a woman between 40 and 50 years old with acute COVID-19. CDR3 DNA: TGTGCCAGCAGTGAAGCGTTGGGGACAGCTAATGAAAAACTGTTTTTT. This translates into CASSEALGTANEKLFF.